The 26 T cell receptor beta chains in this list originate from one sample, sequenced in a study of control samples from healthy donors and cancer patients (dated by TCRdb to the early 2020s). Receptor amplification or capture employed the immunoSEQ multiplex PCR assay. TCRdb's version of the immuneACCESS table is confined to in-frame rearrangements and falls short of the full clone set. An unresolved V gene accounts for under half of the shortfall where checked; the remainder is of unknown origin. Here the sample has about 160,000 clones; more than 85% occur a single time. The top ten clones comprise 0.68% of the sample. The specimen was blood. These TCRs come from a woman aged 25 to 39 in good health.

This clone appeared a single time. Germline is not matched at one junction end, which may reflect a read error. This chain connects TRBV2 to TRBJ2-7, with 8 bases fitting TRBD1. CDR3 length: 13 amino acids. Germline assignment: CDR1 SNHLY and CDR2 FYNNEI. CDR3 protein: CASSAGPGTGPIF. In DNA, the CDR3 is TGTGCCAGCAGTGCCGGTCCCGGGACAGGTCCAATTTTC.

The J gene is TRBJ2-3, the V gene TRBV5-1; D is perhaps TRBD2 (6 bases). CDR1 SGHRS and CDR2 YFSETQ come from the germline V gene. The CDR3 is 14 residues long. V lost 5 bases and J lost 2, with 12 bases in between. The CDR3, as DNA: TGCGCCAGCAGAGTAGCGGCGTACACAGATACGCAGTATTTT. Translated: CASRVAAYTDTQYF.

V usage is TRBV7-3 and J usage is TRBJ2-7; TRBD2 aligns across 7 bases. This CDR3 is 12 amino acids long. J lost 6 bases, V lost 5 bases, and 4 bases had no gene match. Germline V lookup: CDR1 SGHTA, CDR2 FQGTGA. This chain's CDR3 is CASSGGEAEQYF. The CDR3 coding sequence is TGTGCCAGCAGCGGGGGGGAAGCCGAGCAGTACTTC.

This clone has just one count. This sequence joins TRBV19 and TRBJ1-2; 8 nucleotides agree with TRBD1. Germline V gene lookup returns CDR1 LNHDA and CDR2 SQIVND (reference sequence). V trimming: 3 bases; J trimming: 8 bases; junction bases outside the gene matches: 8. The CDR3 extends over 14 amino acids. The DNA for the CDR3 is TGTGCCAGTAGTATTACAGGACAGGGTGGCGGCTACACCTTC. Translating it yields CASSITGQGGGYTF.

The chain recombines TRBV3-1 (or the pseudogene TRBV3-2) with TRBJ2-6; D is ambiguous. Between the trimmed V and J ends, which lost 4 bases and 8 bases, there was a span of 12 bases. Looked up from germline, CDR1 is LGHDT and CDR2 is YNNKEL (reference sequence). The CDR3 is 14 residues long. The DNA of the CDR3 is TGTGCCAGCAGCCTAATAGGTAGTTCCAACGTCCTGACTTTC. Translated, it gives CASSLIGSSNVLTF.

The V call is TRBV12-3 or TRBV12-4, the J call TRBJ2-7; D call uncertain. CDR3 length: 12 residues. V was cut by 6 bases and J by 4 bases, with 10 bases left in between. Here the CDR3 DNA reads TGTGCCAGCAGCCTTGATACTTACGAGCAGTACTTC. Its translation: CASSLDTYEQYF.

The chain recombines TRBV14 with TRBJ1-4, with TRBD1 matching 7 bases. CDR1 and CDR2 from the germline V gene are SGHDN and FVKESK. The ends lost 1 base at V and 8 bases at J; junction bases unmatched: 7. The CDR3 has 15 amino acids. CDR3 sequence reads: CASSQGGRGGEKLFF. Here the CDR3 DNA reads TGTGCCAGCAGCCAAGGGGGCAGGGGGGGCGAAAAACTGTTTTTT. Drawing the rest from reference TRBV14 and TRBJ1-4, the complete variable domain is EAGVTQFPSHSVIEKGQTVTLRCDPISGHDNLYWYRRVMGKEIKFLLHFVKESKQDESGMPNNRFLAERTGGTYSTLKVQPAELEDSGVYFCASSQGGRGGEKLFFGSGTQLSVL.

This clone was seen a handful of times. The chain couples TRBV27 to TRBJ1-6; the match to TRBD1 covers 9 bases. The V segment lost 6 bases and the J segment 1 base; nucleotides outside the gene matches: 13. The CDR3 covers 19 residues. Germline assignment: CDR1 MNHEY and CDR2 SMNVEV (reference sequence). The chain's CDR3 is CASRRDRDRVGSYNSPLHF. The CDR3 DNA reads TGTGCCAGCAGAAGAGACCGGGACAGGGTTGGGTCCTATAATTCACCCCTCCACTTT.

The V and J genes are TRBV5-6 and TRBJ2-1; the D gene is possibly TRBD2 (6 bases). V gave up 3 bases and J gave up 2 bases, with 15 bases separating them. There are 16 residues in the CDR3. From germline, CDR1 is SGHDT and CDR2 YYEEEE. CDR3 coding DNA: TGTGCCAGCAGCTCCCATCTAGCGCAACCCTACAATGAGCAGTTCTTC. It is translated as CASSSHLAQPYNEQFF.

The gene calls are TRBV24-1 and TRBJ2-7, with unresolved D. Trimming took off 4 bases at V and 6 bases at J, with 6 bases between the two ends. CDR1 KGHDR and CDR2 SFDVKD come from the germline V gene. This CDR3 is 11 amino acids long. CDR3 sequence reads: CATSETFEQYF. CDR3 coding DNA: TGTGCCACCAGTGAGACCTTCGAGCAGTACTTC.

V is TRBV28 and J is TRBJ2-7; D is uncertain. Trimming took 5 bases from V and 4 from J, leaving 9 bases between them. CDR1 MDHEN and CDR2 SYDVKM come from the germline V gene. The CDR3 is made up of 12 amino acids. Written as DNA, the CDR3 is TGTGCCAGCAGTCCGCCCCTATACGAGCAGTACTTC. Protein: CASSPPLYEQYF.

The chain recombines TRBV9 with TRBJ2-1, with 9 bases matching TRBD1. The germline V gene encodes CDR1 SGDLS and CDR2 YYNGEE. Germline trimming cut 4 bases from V and 8 bases from J; bases unmatched to any gene: 10. CDR3 size: 15 residues. CDR3: CASSLGQGYNHEQFF. For the CDR3, the DNA is TGTGCCAGCAGCTTAGGACAGGGGTATAATCATGAGCAGTTCTTC.

The chain joins TRBV29-1 to TRBJ1-3; unclear D gene. The CDR3 spans 15 residues. Germline lookup yields CDR1 SQVTM and CDR2 ANQGSEA. V lost 2 bases to trimming and J lost 9 bases, with 20 bases between them. CDR3 nucleotide sequence: TGCAGCGTTGAAAAGACGGCCGCCGGGTCGGGCACCATATATTTT. Protein sequence: CSVEKTAAGSGTIYF.

V is TRBV5-4 and J is TRBJ2-2; a possible D gene is TRBD2 (6 bases). CDR1 is SGHNT and CDR2 is YYREEE in the germline V gene (reference sequence). The V end lost 5 bases, the J end lost 0 bases, and 8 bases lay between the germline ends. CDR3 size: 14 residues. In DNA form, the CDR3 reads TGTGCCAGCAGGTCGGGAGCGAACACCGGGGAGCTGTTTTTT. As protein: CASRSGANTGELFF.

J is TRBJ2-1 and V is TRBV19, with TRBD2 identical over 12 bases. The CDR3 is made up of 17 amino acids. With 3 bases clipped from V and 5 bases from J, the junction kept 8 bases outside the gene matches. Germline V gives CDR1 LNHDA, CDR2 SQIVND (reference sequence). The CDR3 sequence: CASSILVTSGGDNEQFF. CDR3 nucleotides: TGTGCCAGTAGTATCTTAGTGACTAGCGGGGGCGACAATGAGCAGTTCTTC.

The chain joins TRBV6-5 to TRBJ1-6, with D possibly TRBD1 on 6 matching bases. V was shortened by 6 bases and J by 0 bases, with 9 bases between the two germline ends. Germline lookup yields CDR1 MNHEY and CDR2 SVGAGI. This CDR3 region has 15 residues. CDR3 sequence reads: CASRTGSSYNSPLHF. The CDR3 bases are TGTGCCAGCAGAACAGGGAGCTCCTATAATTCACCCCTCCACTTT.

The V gene is TRBV24-1, the J gene TRBJ2-5; D is possibly TRBD2 (5 bases). There are 15 residues in the CDR3. In germline, CDR1 is KGHDR, CDR2 SFDVKD. V was shortened by 4 bases and J by 4 bases, with 15 bases between the two germline ends. The CDR3 spells CATSEIMEAPETQYF. The CDR3 coding sequence is TGTGCCACCAGTGAAATCATGGAGGCTCCAGAGACCCAGTACTTC.

As for this clone: Germline and junction disagree at one end, which may indicate a read error. The chain is built from TRBV28 and TRBJ1-2; D remains unclear. Germline V CDR1 and CDR2: MDHEN, SYDVKM. This CDR3 spans 11 amino acids. In nucleotides, the CDR3 is TGTGCCAGCGGTTTTAACTATGGCTACACCTTC. As protein: CASGFNYGYTF.

The sample holds one count of this clone. The J gene is TRBJ2-1, the V gene TRBV29-1; D gene ambiguous. V lost 4 bases and J lost 0, with 7 bases in between. The CDR3 is 13 residues long. Per the germline V gene, CDR1 is SQVTM and CDR2 is ANQGSEA. CDR3 residues: CSVGRSSYNEQFF. The CDR3 DNA sequence: TGCAGCGTTGGCAGGTCCTCCTACAATGAGCAGTTCTTC.

The chain has TRBV27 and TRBJ1-5; D is undetermined. This CDR3 is built from 15 residues. Germline-derived CDR1 and CDR2 are MNHEY and SMNVEV (reference sequence). Trimming took 2 bases from V and 5 from J, leaving 13 bases between them. For the CDR3, the DNA is TGTGCCAGCAGTTTACGATTGAGGAATGATCAGCCCCAGCATTTT. Translation: CASSLRLRNDQPQHF.

This chain connects TRBV29-1 to TRBJ2-4; 7 bases are a match to TRBD2. J was trimmed by 9 bases and V by 3 bases; bases with no gene match: 5. Germline lookup yields CDR1 SQVTM and CDR2 ANQGSEA. The CDR3 has 12 residues. The CDR3 coding sequence is TGCAGCGTTGACCCCAGGGAGGGCATTCAGTACTTC. Translation: CSVDPREGIQYF.

The rearrangement links TRBV28 to TRBJ1-5; a weak D match, TRBD1 (5 bases). CDR1 and CDR2 (germline): MDHEN, SYDVKM. This CDR3 comprises 15 residues. With 3 bases removed from V and 3 bases from J, the gap between germline ends came to 12 bases. CDR3 region: CASSFTGGFNQPQHF. The CDR3 DNA reads TGTGCCAGCAGTTTTACGGGGGGTTTCAATCAGCCCCAGCATTTT.

The chain carries TRBV7-8 and TRBJ2-1, with 8 bases matching TRBD2. The V segment lost 1 base and the J segment 9 bases; nucleotides outside the gene matches: 20. The CDR3 consists of 19 residues. Per germline, CDR1 SGHVS and CDR2 FQNEAQ. CDR3 nucleotides: TGTGCCAGCAGCTTAGTACGCATCCCGGGACTAGTGACCCGCTTTGAGCAGTTCTTC. It translates to CASSLVRIPGLVTRFEQFF.

The rearrangement uses TRBV2 and TRBJ1-3; 9 bases fit TRBD1. CDR1 SNHLY and CDR2 FYNNEI come from the germline V gene. There are 15 residues in the CDR3. After removal of 4 bases from V and 2 bases from J, the junction contained 3 bases not matched to a gene. In DNA form, the CDR3 reads TGTGCCAGCAGTGGGGACAGGGAAGCTGGAAACACCATATATTTT. This translates into CASSGDREAGNTIYF.

V gene TRBV28 combines with J gene TRBJ1-3; D gene ambiguous. This CDR3 contains 15 residues. Trimming took 7 bases from V and 0 from J, leaving 13 bases between them. Germline V gives CDR1 MDHEN, CDR2 SYDVKM. The CDR3 DNA follows: TGTGCCAGCACCTCTTCCGGCCTCTCTGGAAACACCATATATTTT. It is translated as CASTSSGLSGNTIYF.

The chain has TRBV9 and TRBJ2-3, with D perhaps matching TRBD1 or TRBD2 (5 bases each). V shed 7 bases and J shed 1 base, with 13 bases lying between them. CDR3 size: 14 residues. Germline V CDR1 and CDR2: SGDLS, YYNGEE. DNA for the CDR3: TGTGCCAGCGTTCGGGGCGAGGGCACAGATACGCAGTATTTT. Translated: CASVRGEGTDTQYF.